These 3 T cell receptor beta chains were all obtained from the same sample, sequenced in a study of blood T cell repertoires in COVID-19. The table came from immunoSEQ multiplex PCR; TCRdb's copy has only in-frame clones and leaves some out. The data hold about 74,000 clones, with just over 85% observed a single time. The sequenced sample was peripheral blood. The receptors stem from an elderly woman with acute or convalescent COVID-19.

The genes are TRBV4-2 and TRBJ2-5; D ambiguous. Per germline, CDR1 LGHNA and CDR2 YNFKEQ. V shed 0 bases and J shed 1 base, with 6 bases lying between them. The CDR3 has 14 residues. Written as DNA, the CDR3 is TGTGCCAGCAGCCAAGAGGGCACCCAAGAGACCCAGTACTTC. This translates into CASSQEGTQETQYF.

The chain carries TRBV15 and TRBJ2-1, with D perhaps TRBD1 (6 bases). CDR3 length: 14 residues. The ends were cut back, 1 base at V and 5 bases at J, with 9 bases in the middle. Germline CDR1 reads LNHNV; CDR2 reads YYDKDF (reference sequence). In nucleotides, the CDR3 is TGTGCCACCAGCAGAGGGGACACCAACAATGAGCAGTTCTTC. The encoded protein is CATSRGDTNNEQFF.

This clone was seen more than once but under ten times. DNA of the CDR3: TGTGCCAGCAGTGAAGACTTCCAAGAGACCCAGTACTTC. Protein sequence: CASSEDFQETQYF. The J gene is TRBJ2-5, the V gene TRBV2, with D unresolved. Trimming left V 1 base short and J 1 base short, with 4 bases between. This CDR3 has 13 residues. Per germline, CDR1 SNHLY and CDR2 FYNNEI.